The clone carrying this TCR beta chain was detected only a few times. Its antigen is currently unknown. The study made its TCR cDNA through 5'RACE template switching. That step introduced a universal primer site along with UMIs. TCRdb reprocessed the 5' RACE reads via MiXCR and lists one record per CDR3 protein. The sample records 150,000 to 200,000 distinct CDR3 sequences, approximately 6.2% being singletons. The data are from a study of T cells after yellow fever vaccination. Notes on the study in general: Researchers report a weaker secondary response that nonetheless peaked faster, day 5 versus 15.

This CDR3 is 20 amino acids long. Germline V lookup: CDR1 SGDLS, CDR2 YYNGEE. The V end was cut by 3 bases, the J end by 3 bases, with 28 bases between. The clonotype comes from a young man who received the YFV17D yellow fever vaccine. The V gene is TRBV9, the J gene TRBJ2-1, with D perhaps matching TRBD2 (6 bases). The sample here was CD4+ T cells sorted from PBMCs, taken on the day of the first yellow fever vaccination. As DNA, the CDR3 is TGTGCCAGCAGCGCCCCCTCCTCGGGAGTCCCCCGGCATCGCTACAATGAGCAGTTCTTC. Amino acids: CASSAPSSGVPRHRYNEQFF.